This T cell receptor beta chain was profiled in a study of blood T cell repertoires in COVID-19. Across the whole study: COVID-19 samples, acute and convalescent, were from the United States, Italy and Spain.

Adults between roughly 18 and 95 years of age took part from about two dozen US areas. In assigning cohorts, the study relied on participant-reported clinical history. Methods used by the authors: Estimated nucleated cell counts came from reference gene primer amplification. Profiling relied on immunoSEQ multiplex PCR, and the TCRdb table lists in-frame clones only, not all of them. The V and J calls and the clone size are those of that table, but D and trimming were determined from the DNA. The sample lists about 210,000 clones, 65% to 90% seen once, with 8% to 9% in the top ten. The V segment lost 7 bases and the J segment 1 base; nucleotides outside the gene matches: 12. Germline V gene lookup returns CDR1 LNHDA and CDR2 SQIVND (reference sequence). The CDR3 has 16 amino acids.

The TCR was taken from a woman aged 50 to 65 with acute COVID-19. Sequencing was done on a sample of PBMCs or T cells enriched from blood (not recorded which). The chain carries TRBV19 and TRBJ2-7; 8 positions match TRBD1. The DNA for the CDR3 is TGTGCCAGTAAATCTTCACAGGGGGGAACGTCCTACGAGCAGTACTTC. Translating gives CASKSSQGGTSYEQYF.